What follows are 19 T cell receptor beta chains derived from one specimen sequenced in a study of blood T cell repertoires in COVID-19. Sequencing was performed with immunoSEQ multiplex PCR; in TCRdb, only in-frame clones are kept and a portion is missing. The sample carries approximately 300,000 clones, 85% recorded once. The sequencing sample was made of PBMCs or T cells enriched from blood (not recorded which). The source of these receptors is a woman in her twenties or thirties who had been exposed to COVID-19.

This sequence joins TRBV19 and TRBJ2-7; D is perhaps TRBD2 (6 bases). V dropped 3 bases and J dropped 6 bases, with 15 bases sitting between them. This CDR3 contains 14 residues. CDR1 is LNHDA and CDR2 is SQIVND in the germline V gene (reference sequence). The CDR3: CASSMGTLGLEQYF. The CDR3 DNA follows: TGTGCCAGTAGTATGGGGACTTTAGGGCTCGAGCAGTACTTC. Looking up the rest from reference TRBV19 and TRBJ2-7 gives the full variable domain: DGGITQSPKYLFRKEGQNVTLSCEQNLNHDAMYWYRQDPGQGLRLIYYSQIVNDFQKGDIAEGYSVSREKKESFPLTVTSAQKNPTAFYLCASSMGTLGLEQYFGPGTRLTVT.

This clone has just a few counts. The CDR3 DNA reads as TGTGCCAGCAGCGCCCAAGGGGGTATCAATAATTCACCCCTCCACTTT. Protein product: CASSAQGGINNSPLHF. The chain links TRBV9 to TRBJ1-6; a possible D gene is TRBD1 (6 bases). The CDR3 covers 16 residues. Trimming left V 3 bases short and J 5 bases short, with 15 bases between. Looked up from germline, CDR1 is SGDLS and CDR2 is YYNGEE.

The chain employs TRBV30 and TRBJ1-1; D gene ambiguous. Germline CDR1 reads GTSNPN; CDR2 reads SVGIG (reference sequence). V was shortened by 0 bases and J by 5 bases, with 10 bases between the two germline ends. The CDR3 has 13 residues. CDR3 sequence (DNA): TGTGCCTGGAGTGTTTCTCAGTGGACTGAAGCTTTCTTT. It encodes CAWSVSQWTEAFF.

This rearrangement joins TRBV7-2 to TRBJ1-1; TRBD1 is a possible D gene (6 bases). The CDR3 extends over 14 amino acids. Germline V gene lookup returns CDR1 SGHTA and CDR2 FQGNSA. V was shortened by 1 base and J by 4 bases, with 10 bases between the two germline ends. In nucleotides, the CDR3 is TGTGCCAGCAGCTTAGTGGTCAGGGGCACTGAAGCTTTCTTT. This sequence encodes CASSLVVRGTEAFF.

A single count supports this clone. A read error may account for a junction end that differs from germline. The chain is built from TRBV7-7 and TRBJ2-7; TRBD2 aligns across 14 bases. From germline, CDR1 is SSHAT and CDR2 FNYEAQ (reference sequence). The CDR3 spans 18 residues. The CDR3 bases are TGTGCTAGCAGCGCCGGGACTAGCGGGGGCAACCCCTCCTACGAGCAGTACTTC. Translation: CASSAGTSGGNPSYEQYF.

A few counts support this clone. V and J are TRBV19 and TRBJ2-6; the D gene is possibly TRBD1 (6 bases). Between the trimmed V and J ends, which lost 3 bases and 0 bases, there was a span of 12 bases. The CDR3 loop spans 17 amino acids. The germline gives CDR1 LNHDA, CDR2 SQIVND (reference sequence). CDR3 region: CASSIWGQLSGANVLTF. The CDR3 nucleotides read TGTGCCAGTAGTATTTGGGGGCAACTCTCTGGGGCCAACGTCCTGACTTTC.

The sample holds a few counts of this clone. The rearrangement links TRBV5-1 to TRBJ1-6, with TRBD1 matching over 7 bases. This CDR3 is built from 16 residues. Germline CDR1 and CDR2: SGHRS and YFSETQ. V was clipped by 0 bases and J by 9 bases; unmatched bases: 9. DNA for the CDR3: TGCGCCAGCAGCTTGGCCAGGCAGGGGGTCGGTTCACCCCTCCACTTT. Amino acid sequence: CASSLARQGVGSPLHF.

Note on this clone: One end of the junction is discordant with germline, which a read error may explain. This chain joins TRBV28 and TRBJ1-1; D is possibly TRBD1 (5 bases). The CDR3 runs 14 residues. The germline CDR1 and CDR2 sequences are MDHEN and SYDVKM. The CDR3 DNA follows: TGTGCCAGCCGTTTACGCCAGGGGAACACTGAAGCTTTCTTT. This translates into CASRLRQGNTEAFF.

The chain joins TRBV6-1 to TRBJ2-7; D gene unclear. This CDR3 contains 13 residues. V shed 1 base and J shed 6 bases, with 10 bases lying between them. Germline V CDR1 and CDR2: MNHNS, SASEGT. The CDR3: CASSEGRVVEQYF. Here the CDR3 DNA reads TGTGCCAGCAGTGAAGGACGGGTCGTCGAGCAGTACTTC.

This clone was picked up a small number of times. The rearrangement joins TRBV2 to TRBJ2-5; the D is unclear. CDR3 length equals 14 residues. Germline assignment: CDR1 SNHLY and CDR2 FYNNEI. Deletions cut 1 base from V and 5 bases from J, with 11 bases between. The CDR3 protein is CASSEDGQVETQYF. CDR3 coding DNA: TGTGCCAGCAGTGAAGATGGGCAGGTGGAGACCCAGTACTTC.

V is TRBV28 and J is TRBJ2-1; 13 bases match TRBD2. CDR1 and CDR2 (germline): MDHEN, SYDVKM. CDR3 length: 16 amino acids. With V trimmed by 2 bases and J by 8 bases, 6 bases remained unmatched. The CDR3, as DNA: TGTGCCAGCAGTTTAGCCGGGACTAGCGGGACATATGAGCAGTTCTTC. Translation gives CASSLAGTSGTYEQFF.

V gene TRBV5-5 combines with J gene TRBJ1-1, with 10 bases identical to TRBD1. Germline loops: CDR1 SGHKS, CDR2 YYEKEE (reference sequence). The CDR3 sequence is 17 residues long. The trim removed 0 bases at V and 5 bases at J, leaving 10 bases unmatched. The CDR3 loop is CASSLAFRQGAGTEAFF. CDR3 nucleotides: TGTGCCAGCAGCTTGGCCTTCAGACAGGGGGCTGGGACTGAAGCTTTCTTT.

The chain links TRBV5-5 to TRBJ2-5; 8 bases fit TRBD2. CDR3 length: 16 amino acids. Trimming at V came to 4 bases and at J to 1 base, leaving 9 bases not matched to a gene. Germline V gene data show CDR1 as SGHKS and CDR2 as YYEKEE (reference sequence). CDR3 bases: TGTGCCAGCAGCGCCGGACTAGCCGCCTCCCAAGAGACCCAGTACTTC. This codes for CASSAGLAASQETQYF.

This chain uses TRBV7-9 with TRBJ2-7; possible D gene TRBD2, 5 bases. The CDR3 consists of 14 residues. CDR1 and CDR2 (germline): SEHNR, FQNEAQ (reference sequence). Deletions cut 3 bases from V and 4 bases from J, with 13 bases between. CDR3 nucleotides: TGTGCCAGCAGCTTTCCACCCTCGGGGTACGAGCAGTACTTC. Protein sequence: CASSFPPSGYEQYF.

The J gene is TRBJ1-6, the V gene TRBV6-2 or TRBV6-3; D is unresolved. In germline, CDR1 is MNHEY, CDR2 SVGEGT. The CDR3 is 19 residues long. The V end was cut by 2 bases, the J end by 1 base, with 18 bases between. The CDR3 loop is CASSYVIGGLGSYNSPLHF. As DNA, the CDR3 is TGTGCCAGCAGTTACGTGATTGGAGGGCTTGGGTCCTATAATTCACCCCTCCACTTT.

In its sample, this clone was seen once. The chain is built from TRBV18 and TRBJ2-7; 10 nucleotides agree with TRBD1. This CDR3 has 15 residues. Germline CDR1 KGHSH, CDR2 LQKENI. J gave up 5 bases and V 4 bases, and 8 bases lay outside the gene matches. The CDR3: CASSLRQGAVNEQYF. CDR3 sequence (DNA): TGTGCCAGCTCACTAAGACAGGGGGCGGTCAACGAGCAGTACTTC.

This rearrangement joins TRBV11-3 to TRBJ1-1; a possible D gene is TRBD1 (5 bases). The CDR3 loop spans 13 amino acids. The germline V gene encodes CDR1 SGHNT and CDR2 YENEEA. V lost 4 bases and J 4 bases, leaving 10 bases between the germline ends. The CDR3 DNA follows: TGTGCCAGCAGCTCAGGGTTTGGCACTGAAGCTTTCTTT. Protein product: CASSSGFGTEAFF.

In the case of this clone: The junction departs from the called germline gene at one end, perhaps through a read error. The rearrangement links TRBV18 to TRBJ1-6; D call uncertain. The CDR3 has 19 amino acids. Germline CDR1 and CDR2: KGHSH and LQKENI. The CDR3 DNA sequence: TGTGCCAGCTCACCTATCGAGTTTTTTCTGAAATCCTTTAATTCACCCCTCCACTTT. Protein: CASSPIEFFLKSFNSPLHF.

This rearrangement joins TRBV5-1 to TRBJ2-7, with a possible D match to TRBD1 (5 bases). Deletions cut 5 bases from V and 9 bases from J, with 18 bases between. In germline, CDR1 is SGHRS, CDR2 YFSETQ. The CDR3 covers 13 residues. The chain's CDR3 is CASSREQGRWQYF. The CDR3 DNA reads TGCGCCAGCAGTAGAGAGCAGGGCCGGTGGCAGTACTTC.